Presented here are 23 T cell receptor beta chains from one specimen sequenced in a study of PD-1 blockade in mismatch repair-deficient tumors. Measured with immunoSEQ multiplex PCR; TCRdb has only the in-frame clones, and not every one. The profile shows about 100,000 clones, about four fifths of them singletons. Here the sequenced sample was peripheral blood, taken approximately 35 weeks after starting pembrolizumab. Receptors were obtained from an adult with mismatch repair-deficient cancer.

This clone turned up a few times. The genes are TRBV5-6 and TRBJ2-7; 7 bases match TRBD1. CDR1 SGHDT and CDR2 YYEEEE come from the germline V gene. The CDR3 sequence is 14 residues long. V was clipped by 3 bases and J by 0 bases; unmatched bases: 3. The CDR3 region has the DNA TGTGCCAGCAGCTGGGGGACAGTCTCCTACGAGCAGTACTTC. Residues: CASSWGTVSYEQYF.

The V call is TRBV7-3, the J call TRBJ2-3; 9 bases match TRBD2. After removal of 2 bases from V and 4 bases from J, the junction contained 7 bases not matched to a gene. Germline CDR1 is SGHTA and CDR2 is FQGTGA. CDR3 length equals 16 residues. The CDR3 reads CASSLLGGRAADTQYF. The CDR3 bases are TGTGCCAGCAGCTTATTGGGCGGGAGGGCCGCAGATACGCAGTATTTT.

The chain couples TRBV5-6 to TRBJ1-1; unclear D gene. The germline CDR1 and CDR2 sequences are SGHDT and YYEEEE. CDR3 length: 15 amino acids. The ends were cut back, 1 base at V and 8 bases at J, with 18 bases in the middle. The DNA of the CDR3 is TGTGCCAGCAGCTTGTTAGCGCAGAATGGGCGAGAAGCTTTCTTT. Translating it yields CASSLLAQNGREAFF. The full variable domain, with the rest looked up from reference TRBV5-6 and TRBJ1-1, is DAGVTQSPTHLIKTRGQQVTLRCSPKSGHDTVSWYQQALGQGPQFIFQYYEEEERQRGNFPDRFSGHQFPNYSSELNVNALLLGDSALYLCASSLLAQNGREAFFGQGTRLTVV.

The chain employs TRBV6-6 and TRBJ2-3; 10 bases are shared with TRBD1. The ends lost 6 bases at V and 4 bases at J; junction bases unmatched: 4. CDR1 and CDR2 (germline): MNHNY, SVGAGI (reference sequence). This CDR3 contains 14 residues. In DNA form, the CDR3 reads TGTGCCAGCAGGGGGGGACAGGGGCCAGATACGCAGTATTTT. This gives the protein CASRGGQGPDTQYF.

The chain has TRBV15 and TRBJ1-2, with TRBD1 matching over 10 bases. The CDR3 sequence is 14 residues long. With 3 bases clipped from V and 8 bases from J, the junction kept 6 bases outside the gene matches. The germline V gene has CDR1 LNHNV and CDR2 YYDKDF (reference sequence). For the CDR3, the DNA is TGTGCCACCAGCAGGGGCAGGGGACAGGGGGGCTACACCTTC. It specifies CATSRGRGQGGYTF.

The rearrangement joins TRBV9 to TRBJ2-1; possibly TRBD2 for D (6 bases). The CDR3 contains 15 residues. The germline gives CDR1 SGDLS, CDR2 YYNGEE. The V end was cut by 4 bases, the J end by 4 bases, with 15 bases between. CDR3 nucleotides: TGTGCCAGCAGCCCCCGGAGCGGGCCATACAATGAGCAGTTCTTC. Translated, it gives CASSPRSGPYNEQFF.

This clone was seen a handful of times. The J gene is TRBJ1-2, the V gene TRBV27; D is unresolved. The V gene's germline CDR1 is MNHEY and CDR2 SMNVEV (reference sequence). This CDR3 comprises 13 residues. The V end lost 2 bases, the J end lost 5 bases, and 9 bases lay between the germline ends. The CDR3 DNA sequence: TGTGCCAGCAGTTTAGGGATTTCTTATGGCTACACCTTC. This encodes CASSLGISYGYTF.

This chain uses TRBV2 with TRBJ2-7; 9 bases match TRBD1. CDR3 size: 14 residues. The trim removed 3 bases at V and 5 bases at J, leaving 5 bases unmatched. Germline V gives CDR1 SNHLY, CDR2 FYNNEI. The CDR3 nucleotides are TGTGCCAGCAGTGATTGGGACAGGGTCCACGAGCAGTACTTC. It is translated as CASSDWDRVHEQYF.

The genes are TRBV11-3 and TRBJ2-7, with D unclear. The CDR3 totals 15 residues. Germline CDR1 is SGHNT and CDR2 is YENEEA. Deletions cut 1 base from V and 6 bases from J, with 16 bases between. The CDR3 DNA follows: TGTGCCAGCAGCTTAGGCCCCGAAAAGCCTACCGAGCAGTACTTC. Its translation: CASSLGPEKPTEQYF.

CDR3 coding DNA: TGCGCCAGCAGCCAAGTTGAGGGGGCGCCCGGCACCGGGGAGCTGTTTTTT. Its translation: CASSQVEGAPGTGELFF. The J gene is TRBJ2-2, the V gene TRBV4-1, with 7 bases lining up with TRBD1. The germline V gene has CDR1 MGHRA and CDR2 YSYEKL. This CDR3 spans 17 amino acids. The V segment lost 1 base and the J segment 4 bases; nucleotides outside the gene matches: 9.

The chain has TRBV5-1 and TRBJ2-2; 8 bases map to TRBD2. The CDR3 consists of 14 residues. Trimming at V came to 4 bases and at J to 1 base, leaving 0 bases not matched to a gene. Germline assignment: CDR1 SGHRS and CDR2 YFSETQ. In nucleotides, the CDR3 is TGCGCCAGCAGCCGGGAGGGGAACACCGGGGAGCTGTTTTTT. Its translation: CASSREGNTGELFF.

The V call is TRBV10-2, the J call TRBJ1-1; D is possibly TRBD1 (5 bases). Germline-derived CDR1 and CDR2 are WSHSY and SAAADI. Between the trimmed V and J ends, which lost 5 bases and 0 bases, there was a span of 10 bases. This CDR3 has 14 amino acids. CDR3 amino acids: CASSMGTMNTEAFF. The DNA for the CDR3 is TGCGCCAGCAGTATGGGGACCATGAACACTGAAGCTTTCTTT.

The rearrangement links TRBV29-1 to TRBJ2-5; tentative D call: TRBD2 (6 bases). Germline V lookup: CDR1 SQVTM, CDR2 ANQGSEA. This CDR3 is 13 amino acids long. V shed 7 bases and J shed 1 base, with 13 bases lying between them. CDR3 region: CSGTGRGQETQYF. CDR3 sequence (DNA): TGCAGCGGGACCGGGCGGGGCCAAGAGACCCAGTACTTC.

In DNA, the CDR3 is TGCAGCGTCTTGGACAGGGCTGAGACCCAGTACTTC. Protein product: CSVLDRAETQYF. The chain recombines TRBV29-1 with TRBJ2-5, with 8 bases matching TRBD1. Per germline, CDR1 SQVTM and CDR2 ANQGSEA. The V and J ends lost 6 bases and 5 bases, in that order; junction bases with no gene match: 5. CDR3 length: 12 amino acids.

The genes are TRBV6-5 and TRBJ1-5; D uncertain. This CDR3 spans 13 amino acids. Per the germline V gene, CDR1 is MNHEY and CDR2 is SVGAGI. Trimming took 7 bases from V and 2 from J, leaving 9 bases between them. The CDR3, as DNA: TGTGCCAGCACCCTTCTTGGCAATCAGCCCCAGCATTTT. This encodes CASTLLGNQPQHF.

This chain links TRBV19 with TRBJ2-1, with TRBD2 identical over 9 bases. The CDR3 is made up of 15 amino acids. Per germline, CDR1 LNHDA and CDR2 SQIVND (reference sequence). The ends lost 3 bases at V and 4 bases at J; junction bases unmatched: 4. CDR3 amino acids: CASSIRGRVYNEQFF. The DNA for the CDR3 is TGTGCCAGTAGTATTCGCGGGAGGGTGTACAATGAGCAGTTCTTC.

The table lists this clone with many counts. The gene calls are TRBV6-5 and TRBJ1-2; tentative D call: TRBD1 (5 bases). CDR3 length: 13 residues. Germline-derived CDR1 and CDR2 are MNHEY and SVGAGI. The germline V and J ends were trimmed by 8 bases and 2 bases, with 12 bases remaining between them. CDR3 sequence reads: CASGSGRNYGYTF. For the CDR3, the DNA is TGTGCCAGCGGCTCGGGACGGAACTATGGCTACACCTTC.

Only one count was recorded for this clone. The V and J genes are TRBV9 and TRBJ2-7; no reliable D call. This CDR3 contains 16 residues. Germline CDR1 SGDLS, CDR2 YYNGEE. V lost 0 bases and J 0 bases, leaving 13 bases between the germline ends. The CDR3 here is CASSVEGSSYSYEQYF. The CDR3, as DNA: TGTGCCAGCAGCGTAGAGGGATCCTCATACTCCTACGAGCAGTACTTC.

This chain links TRBV7-8 with TRBJ2-3, with 12 bases lining up with TRBD1. Germline assignment: CDR1 SGHVS and CDR2 FQNEAQ. V lost 3 bases and J lost 5; bases outside the gene matches: 6. The CDR3 loop spans 16 amino acids. CDR3 in DNA: TGTGCCAGCAGCTTTAGGGACAGGGGGCAAGGAGATACGCAGTATTTT. As protein: CASSFRDRGQGDTQYF.

The chain joins TRBV7-9 to TRBJ2-5; the match to TRBD1 covers 7 bases. The V and J ends lost 3 bases and 2 bases, in that order; junction bases with no gene match: 0. The CDR3 is 13 residues long. The V gene's germline CDR1 is SEHNR and CDR2 FQNEAQ (reference sequence). The DNA of the CDR3 is TGTGCCAGCAGCTTGGACAGGCAAGAGACCCAGTACTTC. Its translation is CASSLDRQETQYF.

V is TRBV13 and J is TRBJ2-3; 12 nucleotides match TRBD2. The CDR3 has 16 residues. Trimming took 5 bases from V and 7 from J; bases not matched to a gene: 10. CDR1 PRHDT and CDR2 FYEKMQ come from the germline V gene (reference sequence). The CDR3 is CASSRRLAGVANTQYF. The CDR3 nucleotides are TGTGCCAGCAGCCGGAGACTAGCGGGAGTGGCAAATACGCAGTATTTT.

The gene calls are TRBV5-4 and TRBJ2-5, with TRBD1 matching 10 bases. The DNA end favors TRBJ2-7, so the J call may be wrong. Germline CDR1 is SGHNT and CDR2 is YYREEE (reference sequence). The CDR3 loop spans 13 amino acids. The CDR3 coding sequence is TGTGCCAGCAGCCGGGACAGGGGTGGCGAGCAGTACTTC. It specifies CASSRDRGGEQYF.

This chain joins TRBV29-1 and TRBJ2-4, with 7 bases matching TRBD1. V shed 3 bases and J 6 bases; nucleotides not matched to a gene: 2. CDR3 length equals 12 residues. Germline V gene sequence: CDR1 SQVTM, CDR2 ANQGSEA. The CDR3 here is CSVDPGGNIQYF. The CDR3, as DNA: TGCAGCGTTGATCCAGGGGGAAACATTCAGTACTTC.